Each of the 19 T cell receptor beta chains below was sequenced from the same sample in a study of T cell responses to AZD1222 COVID-19 vaccine. Using immunoSEQ multiplex PCR, the repertoire was profiled, and TCRdb retains in-frame clones only, with some absent. The repertoire holds about 130,000 clones, around 94% seen once, with around 7% in the top ten. Sequenced here: peripheral blood, sampled on day 0 of AZD1222 vaccination. The receptors derive from an adult in good health.

This rearrangement joins TRBV3-1 (or the pseudogene TRBV3-2) to TRBJ1-2; maybe TRBD1 (6 bases). Trimming removed 3 bases from V and 8 bases from J, with 25 bases in between. This CDR3 spans 17 amino acids. Germline V lookup: CDR1 LGHDT, CDR2 YNNKEL (reference sequence). The CDR3 coding sequence is TGTGCCAGCAGCCAGTACCCTTTTGGGACACTTGAAGGGGGCTACACCTTC. This gives the protein CASSQYPFGTLEGGYTF.

Only one count was recorded for this clone. The V call is TRBV5-6, the J call TRBJ1-5, with D possibly matching TRBD1 (6 bases). CDR1 and CDR2 from the germline V gene are SGHDT and YYEEEE. The CDR3 is 14 residues long. V was clipped by 5 bases and J by 7 bases, with 16 bases between them. As DNA, the CDR3 is TGTGCCAGCAGTTTCAACAGGGTTAGGCAGCCCCAGCATTTT. Translated, it gives CASSFNRVRQPQHF.

Only a few counts were recorded for this clone. V gene TRBV5-1 combines with J gene TRBJ1-5; D is unresolved. This CDR3 spans 15 amino acids. V was shortened by 0 bases and J by 7 bases, with 14 bases between the two germline ends. CDR1 and CDR2 from the germline V gene are SGHRS and YFSETQ. The DNA for the CDR3 is TGCGCCAGCAGCTTGGATGCAGCCCTCGGGCAGCCCCAGCATTTT. Amino acid sequence: CASSLDAALGQPQHF.

This sequence joins TRBV4-3 and TRBJ2-2; no clear D gene. Germline-derived CDR1 and CDR2 are LGHNA and YSLEER. Trimming stripped 4 bases from V and 4 bases from J, with 16 bases between. The CDR3 is 16 amino acids. CDR3 nucleotide sequence: TGCGCCAGCAGCCTCGAGGTAGACCCGGGCACCGGGGAGCTGTTTTTT. Translated: CASSLEVDPGTGELFF.

The V gene is TRBV5-4, the J gene TRBJ2-7; 14 nucleotides align to TRBD2. Germline-derived CDR1 and CDR2 are SGHNT and YYREEE (reference sequence). This CDR3 region has 17 residues. The junction had 9 bases not matched to a gene; V was cut back by 0 bases and J by 7 bases. As DNA, the CDR3 is TGTGCCAGCAGCTTGGCCGGAGGTGGACTAGCGGGAGGTGAGCAGTACTTC. Residues: CASSLAGGGLAGGEQYF.

The chain links TRBV6-5 to TRBJ1-3; a weak D match, TRBD1 (6 bases). The germline V and J ends were trimmed by 8 bases and 0 bases, with 14 bases remaining between them. From germline, CDR1 is MNHEY and CDR2 SVGAGI. This CDR3 region has 15 residues. The CDR3 loop reads CASGQTGSSGNTIYF. The CDR3 DNA sequence: TGTGCCAGCGGACAAACAGGGTCCTCTGGAAACACCATATATTTT.

The chain links TRBV2 to TRBJ1-1; TRBD1 aligns across 10 bases. This CDR3 has 15 amino acids. Germline trimming cut 1 base from V and 5 bases from J; bases unmatched to any gene: 4. Germline assignment: CDR1 SNHLY and CDR2 FYNNEI. CDR3 loop: CASSEGTGGRTEAFF. The DNA of the CDR3 is TGTGCCAGCAGTGAAGGGACAGGGGGTAGGACTGAAGCTTTCTTT.

J is TRBJ2-1 and V is TRBV7-3; no firm D call. There are 13 residues in the CDR3. Germline V lookup: CDR1 SGHTA, CDR2 FQGTGA. V was trimmed by 3 bases and J by 6 bases, leaving 9 bases between them. This CDR3 reads CASSFRPSNEQFF. The CDR3 DNA reads TGTGCCAGCAGCTTCCGGCCAAGCAATGAGCAGTTCTTC.

The chain employs TRBV7-8 and TRBJ2-7; tentatively, D is TRBD1 (5 bases). The germline V and J ends were trimmed by 1 base and 2 bases, with 15 bases remaining between them. The CDR3 is made up of 16 amino acids. Per the germline V gene, CDR1 is SGHVS and CDR2 is FQNEAQ. DNA for the CDR3: TGTGCCAGCAGCTTAGGTGGCAGGGTGGGAACCTACGAGCAGTACTTC. This encodes CASSLGGRVGTYEQYF.

V and J are TRBV19 and TRBJ1-5; no clear D gene. Germline V lookup: CDR1 LNHDA, CDR2 SQIVND (reference sequence). The germline V and J ends were trimmed by 7 bases and 0 bases, with 16 bases remaining between them. The CDR3 length is 16 residues. Here the CDR3 DNA reads TGTGCCAGTAACGACGGCCGTCCTTATAGCAATCAGCCCCAGCATTTT. Protein sequence: CASNDGRPYSNQPQHF. The entire variable domain, with the rest obtained from reference TRBV19 and TRBJ1-5, is as follows: DGGITQSPKYLFRKEGQNVTLSCEQNLNHDAMYWYRQDPGQGLRLIYYSQIVNDFQKGDIAEGYSVSREKKESFPLTVTSAQKNPTAFYLCASNDGRPYSNQPQHFGDGTRLSIL.

The chain couples TRBV6-1 to TRBJ2-3; 13 bases agree with TRBD2. After removal of 2 bases from V and 4 bases from J, the junction contained 6 bases not matched to a gene. Per the germline V gene, CDR1 is MNHNS and CDR2 is SASEGT. This CDR3 has 17 residues. The CDR3 reads CASSEHGLAGEADTQYF. The DNA of the CDR3 is TGTGCCAGCAGTGAACACGGACTAGCGGGAGAGGCAGATACGCAGTATTTT.

This chain uses TRBV12-5 with TRBJ2-7, with 9 nucleotides matching TRBD1. The CDR3 is 14 residues long. Germline lookup yields CDR1 LGHNT and CDR2 FRNRAP. Germline trimming cut 6 bases from V and 9 bases from J; bases unmatched to any gene: 12. The CDR3 spells CASGTGTGISLQYF. For the CDR3, the DNA is TGTGCTAGTGGAACCGGGACAGGGATCTCGTTGCAGTACTTC.

The V and J genes are TRBV2 and TRBJ2-7; TRBD1 agrees at 10 bases. The CDR3 runs 16 residues. Germline V gene data show CDR1 as SNHLY and CDR2 as FYNNEI. The junction had 8 bases not matched to a gene; V was cut back by 1 base and J by 5 bases. The CDR3 region is CASSEGWTGGRNEQYF. The CDR3 nucleotides are TGTGCCAGCAGTGAAGGGTGGACAGGGGGGAGAAACGAGCAGTACTTC.

V gene TRBV5-6 combines with J gene TRBJ2-5; TRBD1 matches 8 bases. Trimming removed 0 bases from V and 4 bases from J; junction bases left unmatched: 5. Germline V lookup: CDR1 SGHDT, CDR2 YYEEEE. This CDR3 spans 15 amino acids. The CDR3 DNA follows: TGTGCCAGCAGCTTGGCGCAGGGGGCTGGAGAGACCCAGTACTTC. Translated, it gives CASSLAQGAGETQYF. The full variable domain, with the rest looked up from reference TRBV5-6 and TRBJ2-5, is DAGVTQSPTHLIKTRGQQVTLRCSPKSGHDTVSWYQQALGQGPQFIFQYYEEEERQRGNFPDRFSGHQFPNYSSELNVNALLLGDSALYLCASSLAQGAGETQYFGPGTRLLVL.

This clone was detected once. V and J are TRBV5-1 and TRBJ1-1; TRBD1 matches 10 bases. Germline V lookup: CDR1 SGHRS, CDR2 YFSETQ. The CDR3 is made up of 16 amino acids. The V segment lost 3 bases and the J segment 0 bases; nucleotides outside the gene matches: 5. The CDR3 spells CASSSSDRGLNTEAFF. In DNA form, the CDR3 reads TGCGCCAGCAGCTCGAGTGACAGGGGGCTGAACACTGAAGCTTTCTTT.

The chain is built from TRBV28 and TRBJ1-2; perhaps TRBD1 as D (6 bases). Per germline, CDR1 MDHEN and CDR2 SYDVKM. Trimming left V 4 bases short and J 4 bases short, with 13 bases between. There are 14 residues in the CDR3. The CDR3 spells CASSYRGGLYGYTF. The DNA of the CDR3 is TGTGCCAGCAGTTACCGAGGGGGGCTCTATGGCTACACCTTC.

This CDR3 is CASGVGDNQPQHF. The CDR3 DNA is TGTGCCAGCGGGGTAGGCGATAATCAGCCCCAGCATTTT. This sequence joins TRBV6-5 and TRBJ1-5; D unclear. V lost 8 bases and J lost 4, with 12 bases in between. The CDR3 loop spans 13 amino acids. Germline CDR1 is MNHEY and CDR2 is SVGAGI.

The chain joins TRBV7-9 to TRBJ2-7; the D gene is possibly TRBD1 (6 bases). Looked up from germline, CDR1 is SEHNR and CDR2 is FQNEAQ (reference sequence). This CDR3 has 13 amino acids. V gave up 5 bases and J gave up 7 bases, with 15 bases separating them. The CDR3 sequence is CASSPWTVGEQYF. The CDR3 coding sequence is TGTGCCAGCAGCCCCTGGACAGTAGGGGAGCAGTACTTC.

The chain joins TRBV5-1 to TRBJ1-1; D possibly corresponds to TRBD1 (5 bases). Germline CDR1 reads SGHRS; CDR2 reads YFSETQ. Between the trimmed V and J ends, which lost 3 bases and 0 bases, there was a span of 9 bases. The CDR3 length is 14 residues. DNA for the CDR3: TGCGCCAGCAGCTGGGGGAGCATGAACACTGAAGCTTTCTTT. It yields the protein CASSWGSMNTEAFF.